One sample yielded the 6 T cell receptor beta chains listed below, sequenced in a study of blood T cell repertoires in COVID-19. Clones were read by immunoSEQ multiplex PCR, and TCRdb kept only the in-frame ones, dropping some. The sample has under 300,000 clones, around 86% seen once; the top ten hold around 2%. The source material was peripheral blood. The receptors stem from a man aged 45 to 65 with acute or convalescent COVID-19.

The gene calls are TRBV6-5 and TRBJ2-2, with 8 positions matching TRBD2. Germline-derived CDR1 and CDR2 are MNHEY and SVGAGI. The length of the CDR3 is 14 residues. The V and J ends lost 10 bases and 7 bases, in that order; junction bases with no gene match: 11. This CDR3 reads CATGGLVTVGELFF. The CDR3 DNA reads as TGTGCCACCGGGGGACTAGTAACCGTCGGGGAGCTGTTTTTT.

The chain recombines TRBV7-2 with TRBJ1-1, with D possibly matching TRBD1 (5 bases). Trimming left V 3 bases short and J 0 bases short, with 11 bases between. Germline assignment: CDR1 SGHTA and CDR2 FQGNSA. The CDR3 is 15 amino acids. The CDR3 loop reads CASSFPGEVNTEAFF. In nucleotides, the CDR3 is TGTGCCAGCAGCTTCCCGGGGGAGGTGAACACTGAAGCTTTCTTT.

In its sample, this clone was seen once. The rearrangement links TRBV5-4 to TRBJ2-7; D is unclear. Germline V gene data show CDR1 as SGHNT and CDR2 as YYREEE (reference sequence). Trimming took off 4 bases at V and 2 bases at J, with 10 bases between the two ends. This CDR3 contains 13 residues. The CDR3 here is CASSVPGPYEQYF. CDR3 DNA sequence: TGTGCCAGCAGCGTACCGGGTCCCTACGAGCAGTACTTC.

The J gene is TRBJ1-4, the V gene TRBV3-1 (or the pseudogene TRBV3-2); 7 positions match TRBD1. Trimming removed 4 bases from V and 8 bases from J; junction bases left unmatched: 7. This CDR3 contains 14 residues. Germline assignment: CDR1 LGHDT and CDR2 YNNKEL (reference sequence). The CDR3 sequence is CASSPRDSGEKLFF. As DNA, the CDR3 is TGTGCCAGCAGCCCTCGGGACAGTGGCGAAAAACTGTTTTTT.

This sequence joins TRBV20-1 and TRBJ1-2; the D is unclear. The CDR3 length is 8 residues. V lost 6 bases, J lost 7 bases, and 3 bases lay in between. CDR1 and CDR2 from the germline V gene are DFQATT and SNEGSKA (reference sequence). Written as DNA, the CDR3 is TGCAGTGCCTTTGGCTACACCTTC. Its protein product is CSAFGYTF.

The sample holds one count of this clone. This sequence joins TRBV20-1 and TRBJ2-5; 10 bases align to TRBD2. This CDR3 has 14 residues. The V gene's germline CDR1 is DFQATT and CDR2 SNEGSKA (reference sequence). V dropped 3 bases and J dropped 2; count of bases not matched to a gene: 3. The CDR3 spells CSASSGGQQETQYF. CDR3 coding DNA: TGCAGTGCTAGTAGCGGGGGGCAGCAAGAGACCCAGTACTTC.